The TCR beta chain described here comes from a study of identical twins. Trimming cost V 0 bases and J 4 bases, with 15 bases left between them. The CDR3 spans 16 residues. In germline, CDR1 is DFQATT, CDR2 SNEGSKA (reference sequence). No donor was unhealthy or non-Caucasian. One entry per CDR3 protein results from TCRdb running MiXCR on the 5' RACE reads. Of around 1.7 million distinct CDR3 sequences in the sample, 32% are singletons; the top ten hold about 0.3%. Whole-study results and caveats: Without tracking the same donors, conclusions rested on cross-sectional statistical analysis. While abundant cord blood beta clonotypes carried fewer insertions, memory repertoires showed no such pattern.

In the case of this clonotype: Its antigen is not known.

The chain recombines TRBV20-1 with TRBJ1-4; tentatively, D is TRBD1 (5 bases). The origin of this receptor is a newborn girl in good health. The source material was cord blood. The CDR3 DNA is TGCAGTGCTAGAGATCGGACGGGACGGATTAATGAAAAACTGTTTTTT. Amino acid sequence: CSARDRTGRINEKLFF.